The 25 T cell receptor beta chains below were found in one sample sequenced in a study of CDR3 diversity in severe acne. In TCRdb, the PCR reads were re-called with MiXCR into one record per CDR3 protein. This table has some 85,000 distinct CDR3 sequences, under 55% appearing once. The sample consisted of blood. The receptors were gathered from a male donor with severe acne vulgaris.

The CDR3 DNA reads as TGTGCCAGCAGTGTGGGACAGGTGAACACTGAAGCTTTCTTT. Its translation is CASSVGQVNTEAFF. This chain links TRBV25-1 with TRBJ1-1, with TRBD1 matching over 8 bases. This CDR3 comprises 14 residues. Losses at the gene ends were 4 bases for V and 0 bases for J; bases not matched to a gene: 1. Germline-derived CDR1 and CDR2 are MGHDK and SYGVNS.

This clonotype appeared once. J is TRBJ2-7 and V is TRBV10-1; D gene uncertain. Trimming pared 4 bases from V and 0 bases from J, leaving 10 bases between. The germline V gene encodes CDR1 WNHNN and CDR2 SYGVQD (reference sequence). The CDR3 contains 14 residues. CDR3 region: CASSGTASSYEQYF. For the CDR3, the DNA is TGCGCCAGCAGTGGGACCGCCAGCTCCTACGAGCAGTACTTC.

Points on this clonotype: A much larger clone sits a single nucleotide away, making a read error possible. In DNA, the CDR3 is TGCAGTGCTCTAACCGAGACTGACTACAATGAGCAGTTCTTC. Protein product: CSALTETDYNEQFF. The chain links TRBV20-1 to TRBJ2-1; D is uncertain. The CDR3 runs 14 residues. The V and J ends lost 5 bases and 3 bases respectively, with 14 bases between them. CDR1 DFQATT and CDR2 SNEGSKA come from the germline V gene (reference sequence).

The V and J genes are TRBV25-1 and TRBJ1-1; 7 bases match TRBD1. CDR3 size: 13 residues. Germline trimming cut 2 bases from V and 7 bases from J; bases unmatched to any gene: 4. Germline V gives CDR1 MGHDK, CDR2 SYGVNS. The CDR3 region has the DNA TGTGCCAGCAGTGAAGAGGGACAGCGTGAAGCTTTCTTT. Protein product: CASSEEGQREAFF.

This clonotype came up a few times. The rearrangement uses TRBV19 and TRBJ2-3; 11 positions agree with TRBD1. The trim removed 6 bases at V and 6 bases at J, leaving 8 bases unmatched. CDR3 length: 15 residues. CDR1 LNHDA and CDR2 SQIVND come from the germline V gene (reference sequence). CDR3 in DNA: TGTGCCAGTAGACCCGGACAGGGGGCCTTTGATACGCAGTATTTT. This sequence encodes CASRPGQGAFDTQYF.

This clonotype has at least ten counts. The chain employs TRBV7-9 and TRBJ1-2; TRBD1 might be the D (6 bases). This CDR3 is 13 amino acids long. Germline loops: CDR1 SEHNR, CDR2 FQNEAQ (reference sequence). Trimming took 2 bases from V and 6 from J, leaving 10 bases between them. CDR3 sequence reads: CASSLRGGNGYTF. Written as DNA, the CDR3 is TGTGCCAGCAGCTTAAGAGGGGGGAATGGCTACACCTTC. The entire variable domain, with the rest obtained from reference TRBV7-9 and TRBJ1-2, is as follows: DTGVSQNPRHKITKRGQNVTFRCDPISEHNRLYWYRQTLGQGPEFLTYFQNEAQLEKSRLLSDRFSAERPKGSFSTLEIQRTEQGDSAMYLCASSLRGGNGYTFGSGTRLTVV.

The gene calls are TRBV6-5 and TRBJ2-7, with 7 bases fitting TRBD2. The CDR3 covers 16 residues. In germline, CDR1 is MNHEY, CDR2 SVGAGI. V shed 4 bases and J 5 bases; nucleotides not matched to a gene: 14. The CDR3 spells CASSFLPSGGVHEQYF. CDR3 bases: TGTGCCAGCAGTTTCCTCCCTAGCGGCGGGGTACACGAGCAGTACTTC.

The table lists this clonotype with many counts. CDR3 in DNA: TGTGCCAGCAGTGATGGGACTACCAAATGGCAGTTCTTC. Translating it yields CASSDGTTKWQFF. This chain uses TRBV6-1 with TRBJ2-1; TRBD2 agrees at 7 bases. Germline V gene lookup returns CDR1 MNHNS and CDR2 SASEGT. The CDR3 has 13 amino acids. V dropped 3 bases and J dropped 12; count of bases not matched to a gene: 8.

Remarks on this clonotype: This may come from a read error, since a much larger clone is one base off. CDR3 region: CVSSTGLRAIRVYGYTF. In nucleotides, the CDR3 is TGTGTCAGCAGTACTGGACTGCGAGCGATTCGGGTCTATGGCTACACCTTC. The V call is TRBV7-9, the J call TRBJ1-2; D gene ambiguous. Germline V lookup: CDR1 SEHNR, CDR2 FQNEAQ (reference sequence). CDR3 length equals 17 residues.

Ten or more counts support this clonotype. CDR3 sequence: CASKGSYNEQFF. The CDR3 region has the DNA TGTGCCAGCAAGGGGTCATACAATGAGCAGTTCTTC. The chain combines TRBV4-2 with TRBJ2-1; TRBD1 is a possible D gene (5 bases). V was pared by 7 bases and J by 4 bases, with 8 bases between. CDR1 and CDR2 (germline): LGHNA, YNFKEQ. The CDR3 covers 12 residues.

The genes are TRBV20-1 and TRBJ1-2; D unresolved. Trimming removed 7 bases from V and 8 bases from J, with 14 bases in between. The CDR3 spans 11 residues. Germline lookup yields CDR1 DFQATT and CDR2 SNEGSKA (reference sequence). The CDR3, as DNA: TGCAGTGTGACCGAAGGAGGCGGCTACACCTTC. Encoded protein: CSVTEGGGYTF.

The chain carries TRBV9 and TRBJ2-6; 11 bases agree with TRBD1. The CDR3 runs 18 residues. Trimming at V came to 3 bases and at J to 2 bases, leaving 7 bases not matched to a gene. Germline V gene sequence: CDR1 SGDLS, CDR2 YYNGEE. Here the CDR3 DNA reads TGTGCCAGCAGCGCGGGACAGGGGGTGATTGCTGGGGCCAACGTCCTGACTTTC. It encodes CASSAGQGVIAGANVLTF.

This clonotype showed up just once. The V call is TRBV7-9, the J call TRBJ2-2; TRBD2 aligns across 7 bases. This CDR3 contains 16 residues. Germline V gene sequence: CDR1 SEHNR, CDR2 FQNEAQ (reference sequence). V was pared by 0 bases and J by 5 bases, with 6 bases of the junction left unmatched. CDR3 sequence reads: CASSLASQGGTGELFF. DNA of the CDR3: TGTGCCAGCAGCTTAGCTTCCCAGGGAGGGACCGGGGAGCTGTTTTTT.

The gene calls are TRBV5-1 and TRBJ2-3, with D perhaps assigned TRBD1 or TRBD2 (5 bases each). The V end was cut by 4 bases, the J end by 3 bases, with 9 bases between. CDR3 size: 13 residues. CDR1 is SGHRS, CDR2 YFSETQ, per germline. CDR3 coding DNA: TGCGCCAGCAGCGGGGACCAGACAGATACGCAGTATTTT. Residues: CASSGDQTDTQYF. Drawing the rest from reference TRBV5-1 and TRBJ2-3, the complete variable domain is KAGVTQTPRYLIKTRGQQVTLSCSPISGHRSVSWYQQTPGQGLQFLFEYFSETQRNKGNFPGRFSGRQFSNSRSEMNVSTLELGDSALYLCASSGDQTDTQYFGPGTRLTVL.

The V and J genes are TRBV20-1 and TRBJ2-1, with D possibly being TRBD1 or TRBD2 (7 bases each). V dropped 6 bases and J dropped 2 bases, with 23 bases sitting between them. The CDR3 has 17 amino acids. CDR1 DFQATT and CDR2 SNEGSKA come from the germline V gene (reference sequence). CDR3 protein: CSASSLWEGAAYNEQFF. DNA for the CDR3: TGCAGTGCCAGCAGCTTGTGGGAGGGGGCCGCCTACAATGAGCAGTTCTTC.

CDR3 residues: CSAGGGRTYEQYF. Here the CDR3 DNA reads TGCAGCGCTGGGGGGGGGCGCACATACGAGCAGTACTTC. The chain carries TRBV29-1 and TRBJ2-7; a weak D match, TRBD2 (7 bases). Germline V gives CDR1 SQVTM, CDR2 ANQGSEA. The CDR3 is 13 amino acids. Trimming left V 7 bases short and J 4 bases short, with 17 bases between.

Concerning this clonotype: The junction departs from the called germline gene at one end, perhaps through a read error. CDR3 region: CASSSFLGTQETLYF. The CDR3 bases are TGTGCCAGCAGCTCATTTCTAGGAACCCAAGAGACCCTGTACTTC. The V gene is TRBV7-8, the J gene TRBJ2-5, with D unresolved. Germline CDR1 SGHVS, CDR2 FQNEAQ. This CDR3 is built from 15 residues.

This clonotype was found a few times. The chain carries TRBV7-3 and TRBJ2-7, with 8 bases identical to TRBD1. The CDR3 is 14 amino acids. Germline-derived CDR1 and CDR2 are SGHTA and FQGTGA. V was pared by 5 bases and J by 1 base, with 4 bases of the junction left unmatched. The CDR3 coding sequence is TGTGCCAGCAGCCGGGACAGGCTATCCTACGAGCAGTACTTC. Amino acid sequence: CASSRDRLSYEQYF.

This clonotype was picked up many times. CDR3 residues: CSARVSDNEQFF. CDR3 coding DNA: TGCAGTGCTAGAGTTAGCGACAATGAGCAGTTCTTC. This chain uses TRBV20-1 with TRBJ2-1, with a possible D match to TRBD2 (5 bases). Trimming removed 1 base from V and 5 bases from J, with 6 bases in between. Germline CDR1 and CDR2: DFQATT and SNEGSKA (reference sequence). The CDR3 runs to 12 residues.

Note on this clonotype: This may arise from a read error, as a much more abundant clone is one base away. Likely a read error: the CDR3 ends without its conserved phenylalanine or tryptophan. The V call is TRBV6-5, the J call TRBJ1-5; D unclear. Germline lookup yields CDR1 MNHEY and CDR2 SVGAGI. The V end lost 4 bases, the J end lost 1 base, and 5 bases lay between the germline ends. This CDR3 region has 13 residues. The CDR3: CASSWASNQPQHL. The DNA of the CDR3 is TGTGCCAGCAGTTGGGCGAGCAATCAGCCCCAGCATTTA.

Points on this clonotype: This sequence may be a read error, since a much larger clone differs from it by one base. V gene TRBV19 combines with J gene TRBJ1-2; D gene uncertain. The CDR3 totals 13 residues. CDR1 and CDR2 (germline): LNHDA, SQIVND (reference sequence). The CDR3 DNA follows: TGTGCCAGTGGTATAGCCCTGAGTGATGGCTACACCTTC. Protein: CASGIALSDGYTF.

There are a few counts of this clonotype. The rearrangement uses TRBV4-1 and TRBJ2-5; D may be TRBD1 (7 bases). Germline values: CDR1 MGHRA, CDR2 YSYEKL. CDR3 length equals 15 residues. Trimming shortened V by 1 base and J by 5 bases, and 14 bases separated the two germline ends. CDR3 coding DNA: TGCGCCAGCAGCCAAGGACAGGGAGGAGGGGAGACCCAGTACTTC. This codes for CASSQGQGGGETQYF.

In its sample, this clonotype was seen a few times. Since a much larger clone is just one base distant, this may be a read error. The J gene is TRBJ1-1, the V gene TRBV20-1, with D possibly being TRBD1 (6 bases). The germline V gene encodes CDR1 DFQATT and CDR2 SNEGSKA (reference sequence). This CDR3 contains 13 residues. CDR3 nucleotides: TGCAGTGCTATCCGAACAGGGAACACTGGAGCTTTCTTT. It is translated as CSAIRTGNTGAFF.

The J gene is TRBJ1-2, the V gene TRBV11-2; D is unresolved. V lost 5 bases and J lost 3, with 16 bases in between. The CDR3 is made up of 15 amino acids. Germline V gene lookup returns CDR1 SGHAT and CDR2 FQNNGV. DNA of the CDR3: TGTGCCAGCAGCGTCTCTCCGGCCGCTGACTATGGCTACACCTTC. It specifies CASSVSPAADYGYTF.

This clonotype showed up many times. The chain recombines TRBV6-6 with TRBJ2-7; D may correspond to TRBD1 or TRBD2 (5 bases each). Germline CDR1 is MNHNY and CDR2 is SVGAGI (reference sequence). The CDR3 sequence is 14 residues long. Between the trimmed V and J ends, which lost 0 bases and 2 bases, there was a span of 8 bases. CDR3 sequence: CASSYSGGTYEQYF. In DNA, the CDR3 is TGTGCCAGCAGTTACTCTGGGGGAACCTACGAGCAGTACTTC.